This T cell receptor beta chain was captured by sequencing in a study of T cell repertoires in cytomegalovirus infection. The wider study: Alongside well-studied HLA-B-restricted CMV epitopes, recently identified HLA-C-restricted CMV epitopes were also used. Study-level findings and limits: The study found HLA-C-restricted CMV-specific TCR beta clonotypes dominating the ex vivo response. Individuals carrying CMV plus the relevant HLA were identified by cumulative frequency of public TCR beta families.

TCRdb ran MiXCR on the reads and lists one entry per CDR3 protein. The table lists 830,000 or so distinct CDR3 sequences, 30% to 35% of them singletons, with 12% in the top ten. The CDR3 has 17 amino acids. CDR1 is MNHNY and CDR2 is SVGAGI in the germline V gene (reference sequence). V gave up 6 bases and J gave up 9 bases; unmatched junction bases: 17. Concerning this clonotype itself: Its antigen is unknown.

Source: cultured CD8+ T cells from PBMCs, taken from culture after CMV antigen stimulation. J is TRBJ1-6 and V is TRBV6-6; 7 bases fit TRBD1. The sequence was collected from a human donor in good health (CMV status not recorded). Some clones in this sample may be carry-over from other donors' samples. CDR3 coding DNA: TGTGCCAGCAGACACCTACTTTCAAGGGGGCCGGGTTCACCCCTCCACTTT. Translating gives CASRHLLSRGPGSPLHF.